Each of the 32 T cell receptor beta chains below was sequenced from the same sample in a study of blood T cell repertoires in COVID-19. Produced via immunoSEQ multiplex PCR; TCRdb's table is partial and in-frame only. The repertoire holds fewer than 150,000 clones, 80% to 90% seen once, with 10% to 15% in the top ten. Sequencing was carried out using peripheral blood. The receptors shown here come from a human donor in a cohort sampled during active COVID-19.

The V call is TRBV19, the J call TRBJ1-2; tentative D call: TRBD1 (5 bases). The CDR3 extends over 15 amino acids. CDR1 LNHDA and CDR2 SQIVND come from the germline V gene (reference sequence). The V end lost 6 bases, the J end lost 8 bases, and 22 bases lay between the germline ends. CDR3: CASSDIDRGFAGYTF. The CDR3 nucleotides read TGTGCCAGTAGCGATATCGACAGAGGCTTCGCGGGCTACACCTTC. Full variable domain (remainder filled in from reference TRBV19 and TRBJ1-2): DGGITQSPKYLFRKEGQNVTLSCEQNLNHDAMYWYRQDPGQGLRLIYYSQIVNDFQKGDIAEGYSVSREKKESFPLTVTSAQKNPTAFYLCASSDIDRGFAGYTFGSGTRLTVV.

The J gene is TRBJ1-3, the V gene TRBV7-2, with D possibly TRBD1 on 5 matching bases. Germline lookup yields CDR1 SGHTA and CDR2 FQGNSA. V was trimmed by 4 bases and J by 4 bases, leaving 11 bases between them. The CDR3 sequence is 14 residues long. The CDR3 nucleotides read TGTGCCAGCAGCTACCAGGGTTACGGAAACACCATATATTTT. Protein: CASSYQGYGNTIYF. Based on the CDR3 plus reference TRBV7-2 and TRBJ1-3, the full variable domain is GAGVSQSPSNKVTEKGKDVELRCDPISGHTALYWYRQSLGQGLEFLIYFQGNSAPDKSGLPSDRFSAERTGGSVSTLTIQRTQQEDSAVYLCASSYQGYGNTIYFGEGSWLTVV.

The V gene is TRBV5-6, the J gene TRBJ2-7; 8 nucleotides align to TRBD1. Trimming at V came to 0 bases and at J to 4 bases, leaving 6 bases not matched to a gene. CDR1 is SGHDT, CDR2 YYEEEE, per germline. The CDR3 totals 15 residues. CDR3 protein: CASSLGAGGIYEQYF. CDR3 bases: TGTGCCAGCAGCTTGGGTGCAGGGGGCATTTACGAGCAGTACTTC.

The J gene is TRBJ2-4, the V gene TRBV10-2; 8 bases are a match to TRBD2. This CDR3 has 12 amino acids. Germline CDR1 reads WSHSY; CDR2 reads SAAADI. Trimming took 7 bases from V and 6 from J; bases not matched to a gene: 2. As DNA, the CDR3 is TGCGCCAGCAACAGCGGGGGAAACATTCAGTACTTC. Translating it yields CASNSGGNIQYF.

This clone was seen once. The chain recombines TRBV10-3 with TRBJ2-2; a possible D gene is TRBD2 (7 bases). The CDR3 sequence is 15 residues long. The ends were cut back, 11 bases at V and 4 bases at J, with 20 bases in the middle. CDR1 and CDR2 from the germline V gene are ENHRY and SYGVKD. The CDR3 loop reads CAARGGGGSTGELFF. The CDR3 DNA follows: TGTGCCGCCAGGGGCGGGGGTGGATCCACCGGGGAGCTGTTTTTT.

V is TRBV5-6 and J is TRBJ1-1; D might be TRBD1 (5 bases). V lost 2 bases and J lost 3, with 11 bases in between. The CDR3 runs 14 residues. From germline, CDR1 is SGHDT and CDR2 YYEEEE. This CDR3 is CASSFGGRDTEAFF. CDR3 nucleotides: TGTGCCAGCAGCTTCGGTGGCAGGGACACTGAAGCTTTCTTT.

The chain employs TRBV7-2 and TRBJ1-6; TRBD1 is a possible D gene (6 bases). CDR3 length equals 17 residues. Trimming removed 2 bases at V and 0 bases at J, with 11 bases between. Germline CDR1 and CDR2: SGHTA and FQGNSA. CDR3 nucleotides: TGTGCCAGCAGCTTAAGGGGGGGAAGCTCCTATAATTCACCCCTCCACTTT. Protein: CASSLRGGSSYNSPLHF. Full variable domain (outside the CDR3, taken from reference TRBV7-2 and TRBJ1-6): GAGVSQSPSNKVTEKGKDVELRCDPISGHTALYWYRQSLGQGLEFLIYFQGNSAPDKSGLPSDRFSAERTGGSVSTLTIQRTQQEDSAVYLCASSLRGGSSYNSPLHFGNGTRLTVT.

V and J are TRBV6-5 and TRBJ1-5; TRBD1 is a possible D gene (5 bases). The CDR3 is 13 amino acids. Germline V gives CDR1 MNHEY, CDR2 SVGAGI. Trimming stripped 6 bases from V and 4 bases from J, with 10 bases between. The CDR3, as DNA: TGTGCCAGCAGAAGAGCAGGGAATCAGCCCCAGCATTTT. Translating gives CASRRAGNQPQHF.

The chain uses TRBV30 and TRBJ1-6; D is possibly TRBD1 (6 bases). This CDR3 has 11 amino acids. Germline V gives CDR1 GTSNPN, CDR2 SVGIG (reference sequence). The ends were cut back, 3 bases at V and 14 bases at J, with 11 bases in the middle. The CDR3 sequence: CAWRQGSTLHF. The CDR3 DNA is TGTGCCTGGAGACAGGGCTCGACCCTCCACTTT.

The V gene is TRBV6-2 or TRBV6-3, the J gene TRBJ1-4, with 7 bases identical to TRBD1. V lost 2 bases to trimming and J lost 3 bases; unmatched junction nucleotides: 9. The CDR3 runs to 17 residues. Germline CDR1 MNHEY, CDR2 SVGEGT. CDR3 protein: CASSYPRDRRSNEKLFF. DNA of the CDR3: TGTGCCAGCAGTTACCCCCGGGACAGACGGTCTAATGAAAAACTGTTTTTT.

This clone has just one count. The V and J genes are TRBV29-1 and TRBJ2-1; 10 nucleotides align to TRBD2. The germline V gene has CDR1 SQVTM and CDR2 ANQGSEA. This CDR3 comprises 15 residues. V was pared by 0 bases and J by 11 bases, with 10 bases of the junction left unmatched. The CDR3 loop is CSVEDSGGDTAQQFF. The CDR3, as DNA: TGCAGCGTTGAAGACAGCGGGGGGGACACCGCGCAGCAGTTCTTC.

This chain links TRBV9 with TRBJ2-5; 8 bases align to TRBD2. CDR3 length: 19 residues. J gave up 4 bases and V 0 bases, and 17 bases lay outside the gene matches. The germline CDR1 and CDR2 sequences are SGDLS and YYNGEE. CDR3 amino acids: CASSVGSYGAAGGRETQYF. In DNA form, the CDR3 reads TGTGCCAGCAGCGTAGGATCCTATGGTGCGGCGGGGGGTAGAGAGACCCAGTACTTC.

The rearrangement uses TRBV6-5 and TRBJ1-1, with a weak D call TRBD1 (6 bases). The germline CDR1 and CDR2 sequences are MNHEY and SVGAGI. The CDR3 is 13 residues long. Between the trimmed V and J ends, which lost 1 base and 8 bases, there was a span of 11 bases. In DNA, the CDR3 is TGTGCCAGCAGTTACTTAACCGGGACAGAAGCTTTCTTT. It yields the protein CASSYLTGTEAFF.

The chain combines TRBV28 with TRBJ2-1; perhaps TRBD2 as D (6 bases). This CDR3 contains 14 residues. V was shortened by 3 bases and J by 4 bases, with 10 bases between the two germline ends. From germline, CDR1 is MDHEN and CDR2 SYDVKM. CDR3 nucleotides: TGTGCCAGCAGTTTGGTGGGGGGATACAATGAGCAGTTCTTC. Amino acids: CASSLVGGYNEQFF.

CDR3 bases: TGTGCCAGCAGACGACAGGGGTCCTCTGGGGCCAACGTCCTGACTTTC. Translating gives CASRRQGSSGANVLTF. The V call is TRBV6-6, the J call TRBJ2-6, with TRBD1 identical over 8 bases. The CDR3 is made up of 16 amino acids. The J segment lost 0 bases and the V segment lost 6 bases, leaving 4 bases of the junction unmatched. Germline CDR1 reads MNHNY; CDR2 reads SVGAGI (reference sequence).

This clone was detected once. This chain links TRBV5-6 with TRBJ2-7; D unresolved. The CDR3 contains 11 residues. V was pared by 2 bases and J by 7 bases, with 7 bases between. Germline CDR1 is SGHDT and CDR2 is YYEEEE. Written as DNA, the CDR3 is TGTGCCAGCAGCTTTTCCCAAGAGCAGTACTTC. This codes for CASSFSQEQYF.

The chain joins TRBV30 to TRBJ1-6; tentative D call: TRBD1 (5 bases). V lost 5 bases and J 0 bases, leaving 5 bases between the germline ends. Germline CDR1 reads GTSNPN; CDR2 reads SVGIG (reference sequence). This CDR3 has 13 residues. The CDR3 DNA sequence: TGTGCCTGGGACAGCTCCTATAATTCACCCCTCCACTTT. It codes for CAWDSSYNSPLHF.

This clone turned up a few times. The CDR3 sequence is CASSENTNSGNTIYF. CDR3 DNA: TGTGCCAGCAGTGAAAACACTAACTCTGGAAACACCATATATTTT. J is TRBJ1-3 and V is TRBV6-1; no clear D. CDR1 and CDR2 (germline): MNHNS, SASEGT. CDR3 size: 15 residues. Trimming stripped 2 bases from V and 0 bases from J, with 8 bases between.

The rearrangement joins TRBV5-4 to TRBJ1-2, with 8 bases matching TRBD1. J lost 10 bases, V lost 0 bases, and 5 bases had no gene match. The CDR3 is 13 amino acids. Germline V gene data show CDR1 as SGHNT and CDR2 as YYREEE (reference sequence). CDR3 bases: TGTGCCAGCAGCTTGGCCGGGACAGGCCTCTACACCTTC. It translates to CASSLAGTGLYTF. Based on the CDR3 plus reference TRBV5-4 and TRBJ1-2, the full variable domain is ETGVTQSPTHLIKTRGQQVTLRCSSQSGHNTVSWYQQALGQGPQFIFQYYREEENGRGNFPPRFSGLQFPNYSSELNVNALELDDSALYLCASSLAGTGLYTFGSGTRLTVV.

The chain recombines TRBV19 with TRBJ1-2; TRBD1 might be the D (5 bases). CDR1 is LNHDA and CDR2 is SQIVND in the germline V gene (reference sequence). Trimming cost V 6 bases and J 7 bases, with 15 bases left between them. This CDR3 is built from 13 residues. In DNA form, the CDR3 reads TGTGCCAGTAGACATCAGGGCGAATTTGGCTACACCTTC. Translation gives CASRHQGEFGYTF.

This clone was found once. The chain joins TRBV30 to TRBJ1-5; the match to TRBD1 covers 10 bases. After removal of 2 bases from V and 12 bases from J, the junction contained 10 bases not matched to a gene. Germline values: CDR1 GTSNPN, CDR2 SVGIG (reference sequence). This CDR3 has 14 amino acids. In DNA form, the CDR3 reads TGTGCCTGGAGTCCCACCGGACAGGGGGGGGTCCAGCATTTT. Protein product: CAWSPTGQGGVQHF.

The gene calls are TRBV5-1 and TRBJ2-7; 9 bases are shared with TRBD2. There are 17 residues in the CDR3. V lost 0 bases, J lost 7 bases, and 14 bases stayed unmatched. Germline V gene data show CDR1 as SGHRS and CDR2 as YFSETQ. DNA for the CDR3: TGCGCCAGCAGCTTGGCCCATGGAGCGGGGGGCACGGGGGAGCAGTACTTC. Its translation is CASSLAHGAGGTGEQYF. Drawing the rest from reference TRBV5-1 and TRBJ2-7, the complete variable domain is KAGVTQTPRYLIKTRGQQVTLSCSPISGHRSVSWYQQTPGQGLQFLFEYFSETQRNKGNFPGRFSGRQFSNSRSEMNVSTLELGDSALYLCASSLAHGAGGTGEQYFGPGTRLTVT.

CDR3 sequence (DNA): TGCAGCGTTGGTAGGGGGAACCGTGGAGCTTTCTTT. It yields the protein CSVGRGNRGAFF. The chain employs TRBV29-1 and TRBJ1-1; weak D call: TRBD1 (6 bases). CDR3 size: 12 residues. Germline-derived CDR1 and CDR2 are SQVTM and ANQGSEA. V was trimmed by 4 bases and J by 10 bases, leaving 16 bases between them.

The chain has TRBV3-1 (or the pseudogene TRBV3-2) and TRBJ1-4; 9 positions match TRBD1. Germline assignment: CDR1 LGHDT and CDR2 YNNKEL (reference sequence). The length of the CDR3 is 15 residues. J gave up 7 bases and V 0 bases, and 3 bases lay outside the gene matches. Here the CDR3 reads CASSQEGQGGEKLFF. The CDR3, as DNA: TGTGCCAGCAGCCAAGAGGGACAGGGTGGTGAAAAACTGTTTTTT.

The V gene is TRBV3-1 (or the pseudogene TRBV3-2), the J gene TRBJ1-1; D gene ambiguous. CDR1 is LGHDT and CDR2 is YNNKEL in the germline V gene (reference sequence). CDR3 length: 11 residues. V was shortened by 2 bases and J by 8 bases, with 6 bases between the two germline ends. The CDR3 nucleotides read TGTGCCAGCAGCCAATGGCAAGAAGCTTTCTTT. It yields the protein CASSQWQEAFF.

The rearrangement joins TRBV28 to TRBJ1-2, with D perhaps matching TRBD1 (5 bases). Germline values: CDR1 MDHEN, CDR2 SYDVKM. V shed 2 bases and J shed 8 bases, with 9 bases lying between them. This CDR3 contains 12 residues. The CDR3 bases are TGTGCCAGCAGTTTAAAGGGGTACGGCTACACCTTC. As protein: CASSLKGYGYTF.

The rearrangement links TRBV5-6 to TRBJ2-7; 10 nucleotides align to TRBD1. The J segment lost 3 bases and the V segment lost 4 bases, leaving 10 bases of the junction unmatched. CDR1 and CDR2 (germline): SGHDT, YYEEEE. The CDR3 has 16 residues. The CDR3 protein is CASSRADRGRIYEQYF. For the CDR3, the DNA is TGTGCCAGCAGCAGGGCAGACAGGGGGCGCATCTACGAGCAGTACTTC.

CDR3 DNA sequence: TGTGCCAGCAGCTTAGTATTGGGACAGTTGAACACTGAAGCTTTCTTT. Translation gives CASSLVLGQLNTEAFF. The gene calls are TRBV7-8 and TRBJ1-1; 7 bases are shared with TRBD1. The J segment lost 0 bases and the V segment lost 1 base, leaving 5 bases of the junction unmatched. The CDR3 sequence is 16 residues long. Germline V CDR1 and CDR2: SGHVS, FQNEAQ.

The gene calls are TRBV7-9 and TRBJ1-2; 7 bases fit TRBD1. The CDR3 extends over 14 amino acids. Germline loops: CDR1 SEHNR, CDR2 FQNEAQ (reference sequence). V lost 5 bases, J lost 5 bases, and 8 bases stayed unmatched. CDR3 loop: CASSDSGTAYGYTF. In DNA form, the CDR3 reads TGTGCCAGCAGCGATTCCGGGACAGCTTATGGCTACACCTTC.

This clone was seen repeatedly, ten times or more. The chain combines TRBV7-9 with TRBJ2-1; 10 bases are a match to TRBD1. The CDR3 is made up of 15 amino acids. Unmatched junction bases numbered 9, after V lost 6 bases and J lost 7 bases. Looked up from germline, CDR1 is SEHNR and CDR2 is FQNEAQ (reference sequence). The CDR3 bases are TGTGCCAGCAGACAGACCGGGACAGGGGATAATGAGCAGTTCTTC. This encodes CASRQTGTGDNEQFF.

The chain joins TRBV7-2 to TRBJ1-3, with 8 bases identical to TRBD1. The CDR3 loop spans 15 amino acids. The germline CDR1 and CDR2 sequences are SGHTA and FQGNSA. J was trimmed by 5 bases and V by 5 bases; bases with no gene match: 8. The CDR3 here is CASSPDRVVRNTIYF. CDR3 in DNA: TGTGCCAGCAGCCCGGACAGGGTAGTCAGAAACACCATATATTTT.

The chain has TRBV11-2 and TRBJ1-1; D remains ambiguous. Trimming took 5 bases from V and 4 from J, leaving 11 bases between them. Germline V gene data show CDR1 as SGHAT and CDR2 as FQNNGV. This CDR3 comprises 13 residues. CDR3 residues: CASSPNPVTEAFF. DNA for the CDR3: TGTGCCAGCAGCCCCAACCCGGTCACTGAAGCTTTCTTT.